Below, 22 T cell receptor beta chains from the same sample are listed, as sequenced in a study of T cell responses to AZD1222 COVID-19 vaccine. This table comes from immunoSEQ multiplex PCR, and its TCRdb copy is limited to in-frame clones, with some not included. The sample records roughly 120,000 clones, approximately 90% being singletons. Material: peripheral blood, obtained 28 days after the second AZD1222 dose. All receptors come from an adult who received the AZD1222 COVID-19 vaccine.

The chain couples TRBV6-6 to TRBJ1-5; D unclear. The CDR3 runs to 13 residues. Trimming cost V 6 bases and J 9 bases, with 15 bases left between them. From germline, CDR1 is MNHNY and CDR2 SVGAGI (reference sequence). As DNA, the CDR3 is TGTGCCAGCAGCCCTACCCGCGGGGTGCCCCAGCATTTT. Translation: CASSPTRGVPQHF.

This chain joins TRBV6-5 and TRBJ2-7; a weak D match, TRBD1 (6 bases). V was shortened by 0 bases and J by 6 bases, with 12 bases between the two germline ends. Germline-derived CDR1 and CDR2 are MNHEY and SVGAGI. The CDR3 sequence is 14 residues long. CDR3 sequence (DNA): TGTGCCAGCAGTTACTCGGCAGGGGAAAGCGAGCAGTACTTC. Amino acids: CASSYSAGESEQYF.

The rearrangement links TRBV11-1 to TRBJ2-2; 9 bases map to TRBD1. This CDR3 spans 14 amino acids. The V and J ends lost 10 bases and 1 base, in that order; junction bases with no gene match: 4. Germline V lookup: CDR1 SGHAT, CDR2 FQDESV (reference sequence). The CDR3 sequence: CATRDRVNTGELFF. Here the CDR3 DNA reads TGTGCCACTAGGGACAGGGTGAACACCGGGGAGCTGTTTTTT.

The V call is TRBV25-1, the J call TRBJ2-2, with D unclear. CDR1 MGHDK and CDR2 SYGVNS come from the germline V gene. CDR3 length: 11 amino acids. V lost 4 bases, J lost 5 bases, and 2 bases lay in between. The CDR3: CASSGTGELFF. The CDR3 nucleotides read TGTGCCAGCAGTGGAACCGGGGAGCTGTTTTTT.

The rearrangement links TRBV28 to TRBJ1-4; 8 bases line up with TRBD1. Per germline, CDR1 MDHEN and CDR2 SYDVKM. CDR3 length equals 15 residues. V shed 8 bases and J 8 bases; nucleotides not matched to a gene: 13. The CDR3 loop reads CASRLPGGVGEKLFF. CDR3 sequence (DNA): TGTGCCAGCCGCCTACCAGGGGGCGTCGGGGAAAAACTGTTTTTT.

The J gene is TRBJ1-1, the V gene TRBV19; D gene unclear. Trimming left V 0 bases short and J 11 bases short, with 13 bases between. This CDR3 has 13 amino acids. The germline gives CDR1 LNHDA, CDR2 SQIVND (reference sequence). In DNA form, the CDR3 reads TGTGCCAGTAGTATAGATTCGAGGGAAACGGCTTTCTTT. It yields the protein CASSIDSRETAFF.

Details on this clone: One end of the junction varies from germline; a read error may be responsible. The DNA for the CDR3 is TGCGCCAGCAGTTTGGGGGGATATAGCAATCAGCCCCAGCATTTT. Translation gives CASSLGGYSNQPQHF. This chain links TRBV5-1 with TRBJ1-5, with TRBD1 as a possible D gene (5 bases). CDR3 length: 15 residues. Germline-derived CDR1 and CDR2 are SGHRS and YFSETQ. The full variable domain, completed using reference TRBV5-1 and TRBJ1-5, is KAGVTQTPRYLIKTRGQQVTLSCSPISGHRSVSWYQQTPGQGLQFLFEYFSETQRNKGNFPGRFSGRQFSNSRSEMNVSTLELGDSALYLCASSLGGYSNQPQHFGDGTRLSIL.

A remark on this clone: One junction end disagrees with the germline gene, perhaps due to a read error. V gene TRBV30 combines with J gene TRBJ2-5; D gene ambiguous. Germline V CDR1 and CDR2: GTSNPN, SVGIG (reference sequence). CDR3 length: 11 residues. CDR3 nucleotide sequence: TGTGCCTGTAGTGGGCAAGAGACCCAGTACTTC. Amino acids: CACSGQETQYF.

The genes are TRBV7-9 and TRBJ2-3; 7 nucleotides match TRBD2. Germline assignment: CDR1 SEHNR and CDR2 FQNEAQ (reference sequence). V was clipped by 4 bases and J by 2 bases; unmatched bases: 12. The CDR3 loop spans 17 amino acids. The DNA for the CDR3 is TGTGCCAGCAGCTCCATAAAGGGACTAAATCCCACAGATACGCAGTATTTT. This gives the protein CASSSIKGLNPTDTQYF.

This clone was seen more than once but under ten times. The rearrangement uses TRBV5-4 and TRBJ1-4, with D possibly being TRBD1 (5 bases). Per germline, CDR1 SGHNT and CDR2 YYREEE (reference sequence). The CDR3 sequence is 13 residues long. Deletions cut 7 bases from V and 5 bases from J, with 12 bases between. CDR3 residues: CASSQGVNEKLFF. The CDR3 nucleotides are TGTGCCAGCTCTCAGGGCGTCAATGAAAAACTGTTTTTT.

The chain carries TRBV5-4 and TRBJ2-2; D perhaps matches TRBD1 (6 bases). Germline CDR1 reads SGHNT; CDR2 reads YYREEE (reference sequence). The CDR3 has 14 amino acids. With 4 bases removed from V and 4 bases from J, the gap between germline ends came to 11 bases. The DNA of the CDR3 is TGTGCCAGCAGCATTGACAGGATCACCGGGGAGCTGTTTTTT. Translated: CASSIDRITGELFF.

This sequence joins TRBV6-1 and TRBJ1-5; D gene unclear. This CDR3 is built from 13 residues. Between the trimmed V and J ends, which lost 3 bases and 4 bases, there was a span of 7 bases. The germline gives CDR1 MNHNS, CDR2 SASEGT. The CDR3 sequence is CASSERRNQPQHF. The CDR3 region has the DNA TGTGCCAGCAGTGAGAGGAGGAATCAGCCCCAGCATTTT.

V usage is TRBV24-1 and J usage is TRBJ2-1; TRBD1 might be the D (5 bases). CDR3 size: 15 residues. Looked up from germline, CDR1 is KGHDR and CDR2 is SFDVKD. V was shortened by 5 bases and J by 8 bases, with 18 bases between the two germline ends. The CDR3 DNA reads as TGTGCCACCAGTGGTGGTTCAGGGATGTTGGATGAGCAGTTCTTC. Its protein product is CATSGGSGMLDEQFF.

This clone was observed once. This chain joins TRBV2 and TRBJ2-1; TRBD2 agrees at 9 bases. Germline CDR1 is SNHLY and CDR2 is FYNNEI. The V segment lost 6 bases and the J segment 1 base; nucleotides outside the gene matches: 7. The CDR3 length is 16 residues. CDR3 sequence (DNA): TGTGCCAGCAGAGGGAGCGGGAGGACGTCCTACAATGAGCAGTTCTTC. It is translated as CASRGSGRTSYNEQFF.

This chain uses TRBV6-1 with TRBJ1-2, with 8 nucleotides matching TRBD1. Looked up from germline, CDR1 is MNHNS and CDR2 is SASEGT. V gave up 2 bases and J gave up 6 bases; unmatched junction bases: 5. This CDR3 comprises 14 residues. The DNA for the CDR3 is TGTGCCAGCAGTGAACGAGACAGGGGAAATGGCTACACCTTC. Translating gives CASSERDRGNGYTF.

The chain links TRBV19 to TRBJ1-2; no firm D call. Germline-derived CDR1 and CDR2 are LNHDA and SQIVND (reference sequence). Trimming stripped 4 bases from V and 2 bases from J, with 20 bases between. There are 17 residues in the CDR3. CDR3 amino acids: CASSTILLEDPNYGYTF. The CDR3 bases are TGTGCCAGTAGTACTATACTTTTAGAAGATCCAAACTATGGCTACACCTTC. Using reference TRBV19 and TRBJ1-2 for the parts outside the CDR3, the full variable domain is DGGITQSPKYLFRKEGQNVTLSCEQNLNHDAMYWYRQDPGQGLRLIYYSQIVNDFQKGDIAEGYSVSREKKESFPLTVTSAQKNPTAFYLCASSTILLEDPNYGYTFGSGTRLTVV.

V is TRBV28 and J is TRBJ1-2, with 7 bases identical to TRBD1. V lost 6 bases, J lost 2 bases, and 6 bases stayed unmatched. Germline V lookup: CDR1 MDHEN, CDR2 SYDVKM. The CDR3 length is 14 residues. The CDR3 DNA is TGTGCCAGCAGGACACGGACAGGAAACTATGGCTACACCTTC. Residues: CASRTRTGNYGYTF.

The rearrangement joins TRBV7-8 to TRBJ1-5, with D uncertain. CDR1 is SGHVS, CDR2 FQNEAQ, per germline. The length of the CDR3 is 16 residues. V was shortened by 1 base and J by 0 bases, with 10 bases between the two germline ends. CDR3 in DNA: TGTGCCAGCAGCTTAGACCGGCCGTATAGCAATCAGCCCCAGCATTTT. Protein product: CASSLDRPYSNQPQHF.

In DNA form, the CDR3 reads TGTGCTAGTGGTTTGCCGACAGGGGTGGCCTATGGCTACACCTTC. Protein sequence: CASGLPTGVAYGYTF. This chain joins TRBV12-5 and TRBJ1-2, with TRBD1 matching over 8 bases. Germline CDR1 reads LGHNT; CDR2 reads FRNRAP. Trimming removed 2 bases from V and 4 bases from J; junction bases left unmatched: 6. This CDR3 has 15 amino acids.

The chain couples TRBV5-6 to TRBJ2-3, with a possible D match to TRBD1 (5 bases). This CDR3 is 15 amino acids long. V was shortened by 2 bases and J by 5 bases, with 15 bases between the two germline ends. Germline V gene sequence: CDR1 SGHDT, CDR2 YYEEEE. CDR3 residues: CASSLAGWVGDTQYF. As DNA, the CDR3 is TGTGCCAGCAGCTTAGCAGGGTGGGTTGGAGATACGCAGTATTTT.

The gene calls are TRBV11-2 and TRBJ1-2; a possible D gene is TRBD1 (5 bases). This CDR3 has 13 amino acids. The ends were cut back, 5 bases at V and 3 bases at J, with 10 bases in the middle. Germline V lookup: CDR1 SGHAT, CDR2 FQNNGV. This chain's CDR3 is CASSPDRYYGYTF. CDR3 DNA sequence: TGTGCCAGCAGCCCAGACAGATACTATGGCTACACCTTC.

The chain uses TRBV9 and TRBJ1-2, with D possibly being TRBD1 (5 bases). The germline CDR1 and CDR2 sequences are SGDLS and YYNGEE. There are 16 residues in the CDR3. Trimming removed 0 bases from V and 5 bases from J, with 17 bases in between. CDR3 bases: TGTGCCAGCAGCGTAGATCTTACAGGCGAAACTTATGGCTACACCTTC. This translates into CASSVDLTGETYGYTF.